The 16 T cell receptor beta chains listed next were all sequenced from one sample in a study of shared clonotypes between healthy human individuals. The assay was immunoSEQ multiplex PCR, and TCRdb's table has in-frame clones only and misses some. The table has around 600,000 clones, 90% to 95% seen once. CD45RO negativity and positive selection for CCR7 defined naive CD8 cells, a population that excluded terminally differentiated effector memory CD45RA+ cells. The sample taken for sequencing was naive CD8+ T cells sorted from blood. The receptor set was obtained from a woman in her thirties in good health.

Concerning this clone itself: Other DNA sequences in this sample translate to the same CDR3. The CDR3 DNA reads TGTGCCAGCAGCTTAGCGGATCAGCCCCAGCATTTT. Translation gives CASSLADQPQHF. The gene calls are TRBV7-9 and TRBJ1-5; D is unclear. CDR3 length: 12 amino acids. The germline gives CDR1 SEHNR, CDR2 FQNEAQ (reference sequence). V was trimmed by 0 bases and J by 5 bases, leaving 2 bases between them.

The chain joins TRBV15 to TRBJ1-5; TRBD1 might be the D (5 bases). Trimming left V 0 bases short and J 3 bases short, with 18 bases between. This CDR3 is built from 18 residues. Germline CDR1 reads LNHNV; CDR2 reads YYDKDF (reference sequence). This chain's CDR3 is CATSRDNRIPFDNQPQHF. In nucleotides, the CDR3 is TGTGCCACCAGCAGAGATAACAGGATTCCCTTTGACAATCAGCCCCAGCATTTT. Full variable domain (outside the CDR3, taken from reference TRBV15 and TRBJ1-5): DAMVIQNPRYQVTQFGKPVTLSCSQTLNHNVMYWYQQKSSQAPKLLFHYYDKDFNNEADTPDNFQSRRPNTSFCFLDIRSPGLGDTAMYLCATSRDNRIPFDNQPQHFGDGTRLSIL.

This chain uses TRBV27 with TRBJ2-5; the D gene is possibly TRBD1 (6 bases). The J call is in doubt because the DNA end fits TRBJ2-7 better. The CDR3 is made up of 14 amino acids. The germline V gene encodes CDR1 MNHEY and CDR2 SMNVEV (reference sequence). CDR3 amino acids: CASSPPTGSYEQYF. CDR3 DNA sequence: TGTGCCAGCAGCCCTCCTACAGGGTCCTACGAGCAGTACTTC.

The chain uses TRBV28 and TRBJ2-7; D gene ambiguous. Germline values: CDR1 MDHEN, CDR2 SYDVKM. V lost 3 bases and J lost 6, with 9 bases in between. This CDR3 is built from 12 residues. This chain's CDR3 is CASSFRPPEQYF. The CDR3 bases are TGTGCCAGCAGTTTTAGGCCGCCCGAGCAGTACTTC.

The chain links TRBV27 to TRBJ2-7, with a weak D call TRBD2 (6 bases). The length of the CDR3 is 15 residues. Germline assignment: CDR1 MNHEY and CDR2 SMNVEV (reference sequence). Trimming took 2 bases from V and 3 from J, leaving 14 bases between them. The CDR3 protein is CASSLSSGLLYEQYF. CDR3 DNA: TGTGCCAGCAGTTTAAGTTCGGGACTCCTCTACGAGCAGTACTTC.

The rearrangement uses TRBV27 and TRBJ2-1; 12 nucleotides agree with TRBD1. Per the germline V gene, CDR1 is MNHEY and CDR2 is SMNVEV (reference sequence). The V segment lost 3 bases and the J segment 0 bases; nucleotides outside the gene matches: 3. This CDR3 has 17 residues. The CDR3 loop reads CASSLGQGAYSYNEQFF. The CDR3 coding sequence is TGTGCCAGCAGTTTGGGACAGGGGGCTTACTCCTACAATGAGCAGTTCTTC.

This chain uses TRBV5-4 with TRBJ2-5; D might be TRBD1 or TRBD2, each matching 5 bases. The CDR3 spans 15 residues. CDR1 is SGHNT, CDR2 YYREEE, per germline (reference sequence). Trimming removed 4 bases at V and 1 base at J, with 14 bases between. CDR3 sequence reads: CASSLRGWGQETQYF. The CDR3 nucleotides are TGTGCCAGCAGCCTGAGGGGATGGGGCCAAGAGACCCAGTACTTC.

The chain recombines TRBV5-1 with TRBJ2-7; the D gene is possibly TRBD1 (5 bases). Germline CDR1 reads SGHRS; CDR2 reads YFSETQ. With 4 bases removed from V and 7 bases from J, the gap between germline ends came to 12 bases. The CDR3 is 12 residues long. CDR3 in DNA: TGCGCCAGCAGCACCGGACCAGGGGAGCAGTACTTC. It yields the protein CASSTGPGEQYF. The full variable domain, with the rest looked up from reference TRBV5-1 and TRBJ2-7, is KAGVTQTPRYLIKTRGQQVTLSCSPISGHRSVSWYQQTPGQGLQFLFEYFSETQRNKGNFPGRFSGRQFSNSRSEMNVSTLELGDSALYLCASSTGPGEQYFGPGTRLTVT.

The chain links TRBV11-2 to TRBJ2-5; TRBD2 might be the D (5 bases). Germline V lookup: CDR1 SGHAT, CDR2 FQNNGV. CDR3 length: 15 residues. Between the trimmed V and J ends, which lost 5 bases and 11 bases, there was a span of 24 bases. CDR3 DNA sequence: TGTGCCAGCAGCGCGACTACCCCCGATCCGGGTGAGCAGTACTTC. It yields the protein CASSATTPDPGEQYF.

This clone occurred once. The CDR3 protein is CASSQAQSGTDTQYF. In DNA, the CDR3 is TGTGCCAGTAGTCAAGCTCAGAGTGGCACAGATACGCAGTATTTT. V gene TRBV19 combines with J gene TRBJ2-3; D unresolved. Trimming removed 5 bases at V and 1 base at J, with 13 bases between. This CDR3 contains 15 residues. Germline V gene data show CDR1 as LNHDA and CDR2 as SQIVND (reference sequence).

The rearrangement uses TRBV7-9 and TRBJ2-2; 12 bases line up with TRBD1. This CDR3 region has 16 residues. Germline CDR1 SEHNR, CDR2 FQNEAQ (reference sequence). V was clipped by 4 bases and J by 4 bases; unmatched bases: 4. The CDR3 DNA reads TGTGCCAGCAGCTCGGGACAGGGGGCTTCCACCGGGGAGCTGTTTTTT. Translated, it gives CASSSGQGASTGELFF.

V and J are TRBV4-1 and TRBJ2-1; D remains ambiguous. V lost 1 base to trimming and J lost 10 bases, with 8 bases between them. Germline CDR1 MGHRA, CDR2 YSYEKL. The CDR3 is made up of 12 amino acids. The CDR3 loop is CASSQVGVEQFF. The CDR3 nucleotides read TGCGCCAGCAGCCAAGTTGGAGTGGAGCAGTTCTTC.

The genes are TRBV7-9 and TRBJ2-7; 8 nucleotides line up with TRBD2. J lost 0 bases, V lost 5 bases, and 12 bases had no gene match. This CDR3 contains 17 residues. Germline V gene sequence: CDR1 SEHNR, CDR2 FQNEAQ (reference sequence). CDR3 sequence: CASSDSWGGRPSYEQYF. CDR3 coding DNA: TGTGCCAGCAGCGACAGCTGGGGCGGGAGGCCCTCCTACGAGCAGTACTTC. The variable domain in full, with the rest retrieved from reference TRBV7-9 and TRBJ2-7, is DTGVSQNPRHKITKRGQNVTFRCDPISEHNRLYWYRQTLGQGPEFLTYFQNEAQLEKSRLLSDRFSAERPKGSFSTLEIQRTEQGDSAMYLCASSDSWGGRPSYEQYFGPGTRLTVT.

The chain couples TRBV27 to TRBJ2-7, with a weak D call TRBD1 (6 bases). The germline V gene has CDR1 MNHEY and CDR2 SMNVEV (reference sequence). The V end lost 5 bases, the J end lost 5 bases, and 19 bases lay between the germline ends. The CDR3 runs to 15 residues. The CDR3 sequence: CASSTGTRRSDEQYF. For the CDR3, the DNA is TGTGCCAGCAGTACCGGGACAAGGCGGTCTGACGAGCAGTACTTC.

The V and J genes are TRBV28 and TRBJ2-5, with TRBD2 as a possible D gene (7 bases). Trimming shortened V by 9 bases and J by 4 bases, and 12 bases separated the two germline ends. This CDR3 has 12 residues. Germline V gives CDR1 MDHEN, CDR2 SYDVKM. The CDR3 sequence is CASTGRGETQYF. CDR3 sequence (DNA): TGTGCCAGTACAGGGAGGGGAGAGACCCAGTACTTC.

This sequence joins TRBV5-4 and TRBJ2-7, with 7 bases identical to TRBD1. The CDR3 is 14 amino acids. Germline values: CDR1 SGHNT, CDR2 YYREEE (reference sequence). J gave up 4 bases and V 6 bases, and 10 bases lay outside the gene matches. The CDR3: CASTPAGGTYEQYF. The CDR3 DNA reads TGTGCCAGCACCCCGGCAGGGGGAACTTACGAGCAGTACTTC.